The clone carrying this T cell receptor (beta chain) was observed a few times. The antigen is unknown. Between the trimmed V and J ends, which lost 2 bases and 0 bases, there was a span of 12 bases. The CDR3 loop spans 16 amino acids. Germline CDR1 and CDR2: SGHTA and FQGNSA. The protocol was immunoSEQ multiplex PCR, while the TCRdb copy is restricted to in-frame clones and leaves out a portion. Found here are fewer than 55,000 clones, 80% to 90% of them singletons; the top ten hold nearly 0.7%. The sample belongs to a study of OX40 agonist ivuxolimab in advanced cancers. Study at large: Six ivuxolimab dose levels, 0.01 to 10 mg/kg, were given intravenously every 2 weeks. Therapy given before enrollment (anti-PD-1, anti-PD-L1 or anti-CTLA-4) was allowed, and around 40% had some. Findings and limits, study-wide: Expansion of clones was among the lowest in partial responders at 0.1-3.0 mg/kg. Expanded clones belonging to CD8+ T cells outnumbered, on average, those of CD4+.

The material was CD4+ or CD8+ T cells sorted from blood, obtained in a trial of the OX40 agonist ivuxolimab. The TCR sequence derives from an adult with an advanced solid tumor such as melanoma, head and neck, liver or kidney cancer. The chain uses TRBV7-2 and TRBJ2-3, with D hard to call. DNA for the CDR3: TGTGCCAGCAGCTTACGGCCCCTAGGGAGCACAGATACGCAGTATTTT. It yields the protein CASSLRPLGSTDTQYF.